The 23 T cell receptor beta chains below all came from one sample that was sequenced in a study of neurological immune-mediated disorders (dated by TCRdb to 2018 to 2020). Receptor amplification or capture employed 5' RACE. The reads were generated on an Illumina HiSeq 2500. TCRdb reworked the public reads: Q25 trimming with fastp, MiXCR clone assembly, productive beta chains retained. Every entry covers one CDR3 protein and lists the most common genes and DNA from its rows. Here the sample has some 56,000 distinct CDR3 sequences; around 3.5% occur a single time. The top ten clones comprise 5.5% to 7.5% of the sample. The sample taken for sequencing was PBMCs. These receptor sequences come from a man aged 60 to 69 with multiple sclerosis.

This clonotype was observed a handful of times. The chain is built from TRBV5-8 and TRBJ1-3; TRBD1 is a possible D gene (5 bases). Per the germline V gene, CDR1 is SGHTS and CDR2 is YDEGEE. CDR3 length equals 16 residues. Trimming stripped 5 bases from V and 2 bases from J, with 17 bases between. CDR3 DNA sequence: TGTGCCAGCAGTTCCCCCCGGGGGGTAGCTGGAAACACCATATATTTT. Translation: CASSSPRGVAGNTIYF.

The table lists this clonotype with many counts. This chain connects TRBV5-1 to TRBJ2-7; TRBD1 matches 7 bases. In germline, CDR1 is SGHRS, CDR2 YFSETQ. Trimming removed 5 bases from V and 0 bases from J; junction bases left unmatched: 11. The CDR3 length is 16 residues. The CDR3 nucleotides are TGCGCCAGCAGTCAACGCCCGGGGACAGACTCCTACGAGCAGTACTTC. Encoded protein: CASSQRPGTDSYEQYF.

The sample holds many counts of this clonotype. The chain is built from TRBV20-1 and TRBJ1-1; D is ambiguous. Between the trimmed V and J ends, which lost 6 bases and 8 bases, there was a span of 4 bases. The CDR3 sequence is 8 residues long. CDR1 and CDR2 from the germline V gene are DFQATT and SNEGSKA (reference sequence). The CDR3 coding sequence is TGCAGTGCCCGAGAAGCTTTCTTT. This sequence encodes CSAREAFF.

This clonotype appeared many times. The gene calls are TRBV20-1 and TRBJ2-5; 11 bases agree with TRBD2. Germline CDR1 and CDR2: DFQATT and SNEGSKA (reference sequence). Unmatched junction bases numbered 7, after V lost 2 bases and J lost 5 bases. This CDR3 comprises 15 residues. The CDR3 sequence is CSARPLSGRGETQYF. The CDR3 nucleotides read TGCAGTGCTAGACCCCTTAGCGGGAGGGGGGAGACCCAGTACTTC.

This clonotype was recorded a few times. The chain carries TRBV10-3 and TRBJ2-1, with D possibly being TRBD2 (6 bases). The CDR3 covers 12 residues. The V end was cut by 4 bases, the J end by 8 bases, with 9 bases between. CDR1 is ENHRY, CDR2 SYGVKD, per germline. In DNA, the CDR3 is TGTGCCATCAGTGGCGGGGAGGATGAGCAGTTCTTC. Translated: CAISGGEDEQFF.

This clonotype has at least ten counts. This CDR3 is CASIKGVVGNEKLFF. The CDR3, as DNA: TGCGCCAGCATAAAGGGGGTGGTCGGCAATGAAAAACTGTTTTTT. The chain employs TRBV5-1 and TRBJ1-4; a weak D match, TRBD1 (6 bases). The V gene's germline CDR1 is SGHRS and CDR2 YFSETQ. Trimming removed 6 bases at V and 5 bases at J, with 17 bases between. The CDR3 is made up of 15 amino acids.

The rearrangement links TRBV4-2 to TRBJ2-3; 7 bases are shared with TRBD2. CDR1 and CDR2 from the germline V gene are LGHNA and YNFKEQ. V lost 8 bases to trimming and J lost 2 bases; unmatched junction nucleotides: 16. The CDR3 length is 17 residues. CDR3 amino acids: CASGQRAGGGITDTQYF. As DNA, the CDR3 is TGTGCCAGCGGGCAAAGGGCTGGGGGGGGTATCACAGATACGCAGTATTTT.

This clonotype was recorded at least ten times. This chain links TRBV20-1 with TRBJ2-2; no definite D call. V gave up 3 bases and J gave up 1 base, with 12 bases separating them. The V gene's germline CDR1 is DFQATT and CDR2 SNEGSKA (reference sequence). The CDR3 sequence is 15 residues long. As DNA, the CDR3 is TGCAGTGCTAGCGTCCCCCCCATGAACACCGGGGAGCTGTTTTTT. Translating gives CSASVPPMNTGELFF.

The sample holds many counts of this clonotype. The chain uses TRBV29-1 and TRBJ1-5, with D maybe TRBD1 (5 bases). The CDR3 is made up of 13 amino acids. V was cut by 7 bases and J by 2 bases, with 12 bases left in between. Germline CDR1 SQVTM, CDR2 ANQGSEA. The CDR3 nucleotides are TGCAGCGCCAGGGACGGGGGCAATCAGCCCCAGCATTTT. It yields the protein CSARDGGNQPQHF.

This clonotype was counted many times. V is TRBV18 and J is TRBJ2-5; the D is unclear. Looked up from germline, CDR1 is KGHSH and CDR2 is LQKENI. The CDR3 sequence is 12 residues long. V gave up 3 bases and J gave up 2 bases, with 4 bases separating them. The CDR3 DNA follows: TGTGCCAGCTCACCTGGTCAAGAGACCCAGTACTTC. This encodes CASSPGQETQYF.

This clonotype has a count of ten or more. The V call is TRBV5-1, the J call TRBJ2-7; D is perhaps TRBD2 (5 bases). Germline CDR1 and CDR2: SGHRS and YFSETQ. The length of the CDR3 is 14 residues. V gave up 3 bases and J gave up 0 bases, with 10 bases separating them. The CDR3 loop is CASSSRGNSYEQYF. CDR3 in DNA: TGCGCCAGCAGCTCGCGAGGGAACTCCTACGAGCAGTACTTC.

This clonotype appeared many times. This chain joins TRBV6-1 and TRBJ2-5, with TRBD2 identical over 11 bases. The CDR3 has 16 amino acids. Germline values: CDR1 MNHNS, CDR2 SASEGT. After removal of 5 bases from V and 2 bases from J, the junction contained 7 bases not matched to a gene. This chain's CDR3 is CASSPPVAGGQETQYF. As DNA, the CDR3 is TGTGCCAGCAGTCCTCCTGTAGCGGGAGGGCAAGAGACCCAGTACTTC.

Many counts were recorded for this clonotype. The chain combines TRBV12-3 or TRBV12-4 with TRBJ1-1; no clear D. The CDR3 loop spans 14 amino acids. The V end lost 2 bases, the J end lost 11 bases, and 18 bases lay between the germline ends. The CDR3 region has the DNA TGTGCCAGCAGTTTAAATTCAGTTCGGGCGGGCGCTTTCTTT. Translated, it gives CASSLNSVRAGAFF.

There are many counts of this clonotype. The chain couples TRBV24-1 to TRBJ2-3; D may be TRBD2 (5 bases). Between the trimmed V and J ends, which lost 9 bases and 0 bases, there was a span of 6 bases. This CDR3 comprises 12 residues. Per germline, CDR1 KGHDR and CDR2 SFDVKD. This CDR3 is CATGGSTDTQYF. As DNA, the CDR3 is TGTGCCACCGGCGGGAGCACAGATACGCAGTATTTT.

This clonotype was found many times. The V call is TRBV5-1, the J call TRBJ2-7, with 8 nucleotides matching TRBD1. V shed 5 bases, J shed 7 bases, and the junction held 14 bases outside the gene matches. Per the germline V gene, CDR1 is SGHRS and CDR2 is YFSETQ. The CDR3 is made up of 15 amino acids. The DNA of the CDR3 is TGCGCCAGCAGTCCCTTCCGGGACAGGCAATGGGAGCAGTACTTC. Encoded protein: CASSPFRDRQWEQYF.

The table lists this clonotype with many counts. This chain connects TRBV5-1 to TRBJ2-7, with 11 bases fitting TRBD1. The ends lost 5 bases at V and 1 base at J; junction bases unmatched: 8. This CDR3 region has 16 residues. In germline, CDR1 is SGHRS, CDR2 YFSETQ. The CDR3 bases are TGCGCCAGCAGTCCTGGCGGGACAGGGGGTTCCTACGAGCAGTACTTC. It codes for CASSPGGTGGSYEQYF.

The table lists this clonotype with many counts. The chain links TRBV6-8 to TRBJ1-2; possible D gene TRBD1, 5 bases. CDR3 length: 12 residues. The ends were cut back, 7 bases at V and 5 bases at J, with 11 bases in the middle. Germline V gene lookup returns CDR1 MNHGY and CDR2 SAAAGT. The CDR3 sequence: CASMTVQYGYTF. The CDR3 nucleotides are TGTGCCAGCATGACAGTACAATATGGCTACACCTTC.

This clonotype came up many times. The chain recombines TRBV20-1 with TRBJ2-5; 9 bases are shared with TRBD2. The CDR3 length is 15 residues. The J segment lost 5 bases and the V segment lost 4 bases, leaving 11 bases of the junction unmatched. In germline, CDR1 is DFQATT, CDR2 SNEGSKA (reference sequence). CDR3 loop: CSAIPRIAGVETQYF. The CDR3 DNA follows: TGCAGTGCTATTCCCAGAATAGCGGGAGTGGAGACCCAGTACTTC.

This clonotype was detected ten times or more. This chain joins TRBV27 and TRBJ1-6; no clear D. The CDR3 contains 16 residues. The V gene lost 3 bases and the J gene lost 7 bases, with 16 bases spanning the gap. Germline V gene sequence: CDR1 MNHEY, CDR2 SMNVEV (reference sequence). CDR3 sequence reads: CASSLMIKPSNSPLHF. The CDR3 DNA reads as TGTGCCAGCAGTTTGATGATAAAGCCCTCAAATTCACCCCTCCACTTT.

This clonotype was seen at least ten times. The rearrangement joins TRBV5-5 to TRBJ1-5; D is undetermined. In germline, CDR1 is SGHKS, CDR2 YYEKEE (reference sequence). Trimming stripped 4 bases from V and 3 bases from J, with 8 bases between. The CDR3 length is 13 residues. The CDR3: CASSPRLNQPQHF. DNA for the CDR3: TGTGCCAGCAGCCCCCGACTCAATCAGCCCCAGCATTTT.

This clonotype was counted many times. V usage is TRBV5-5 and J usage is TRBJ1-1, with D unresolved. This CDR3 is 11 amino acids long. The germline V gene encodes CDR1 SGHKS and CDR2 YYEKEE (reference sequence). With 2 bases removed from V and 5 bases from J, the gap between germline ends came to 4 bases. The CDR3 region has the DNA TGTGCCAGCAGCTTCGAGACTGAAGCTTTCTTT. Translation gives CASSFETEAFF.

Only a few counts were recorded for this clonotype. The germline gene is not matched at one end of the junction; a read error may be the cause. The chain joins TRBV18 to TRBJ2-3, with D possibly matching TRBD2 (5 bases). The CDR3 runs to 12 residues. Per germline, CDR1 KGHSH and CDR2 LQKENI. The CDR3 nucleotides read TGTGACAGCTCAACAGCGGCAGATACGCAGTATTTT. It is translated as CDSSTAADTQYF.

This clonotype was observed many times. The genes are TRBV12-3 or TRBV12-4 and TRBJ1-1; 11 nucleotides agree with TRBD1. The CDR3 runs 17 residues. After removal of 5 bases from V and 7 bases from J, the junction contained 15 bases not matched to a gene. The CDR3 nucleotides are TGTGCCAGCAGTCCGTTCCGGGACAGGGGGTCCCGAGGTGAAGCTTTCTTT. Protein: CASSPFRDRGSRGEAFF.